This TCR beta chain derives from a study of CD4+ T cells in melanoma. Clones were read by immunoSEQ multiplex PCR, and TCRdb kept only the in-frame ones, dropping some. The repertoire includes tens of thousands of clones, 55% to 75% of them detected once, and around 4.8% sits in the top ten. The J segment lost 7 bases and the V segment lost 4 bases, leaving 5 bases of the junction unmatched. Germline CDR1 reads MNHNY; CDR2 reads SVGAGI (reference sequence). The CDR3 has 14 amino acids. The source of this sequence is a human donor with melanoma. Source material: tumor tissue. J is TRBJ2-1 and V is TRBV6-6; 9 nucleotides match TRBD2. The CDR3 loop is CASSSPGLANEQFF. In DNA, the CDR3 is TGTGCCAGCAGTTCCCCGGGACTAGCTAATGAGCAGTTCTTC.